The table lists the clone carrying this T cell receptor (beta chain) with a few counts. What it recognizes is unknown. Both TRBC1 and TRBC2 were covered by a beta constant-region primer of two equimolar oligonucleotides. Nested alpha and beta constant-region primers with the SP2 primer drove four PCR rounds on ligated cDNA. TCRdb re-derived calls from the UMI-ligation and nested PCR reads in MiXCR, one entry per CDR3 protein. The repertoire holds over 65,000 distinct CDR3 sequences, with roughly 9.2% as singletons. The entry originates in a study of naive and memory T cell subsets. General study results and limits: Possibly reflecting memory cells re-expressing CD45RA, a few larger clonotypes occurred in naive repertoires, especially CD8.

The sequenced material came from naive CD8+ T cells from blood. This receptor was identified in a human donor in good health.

This CDR3 is CASSPQVLNTEAFF. DNA of the CDR3: TGTGCCAGCAGTCCCCAGGTCCTGAACACTGAAGCTTTCTTT. The chain links TRBV11-2 to TRBJ1-1; D unresolved. CDR1 is SGHAT, CDR2 FQNNGV, per germline. There are 14 residues in the CDR3. Trimming took 6 bases from V and 0 from J, leaving 11 bases between them.